These 32 T cell receptor beta chains share one sample of origin, sequenced in a study of regulatory T cells in long-lasting Graves disease. Time point: newly diagnosed GD, antithyroid drugs for less than 3 months. RNA isolated from PBMCs was used to make the TCR library. Arm-PCR of CDR3 regions and iRepertoire HTBI primers were used to build TCR beta libraries. One entry per CDR3 protein, called by TCRdb with MiXCR from the multiplex PCR reads. This sample yields 400,000 to 650,000 distinct CDR3 sequences, of which 15% to 20% are seen a single time; around 25% belongs to the top ten. This sample was shared with a second study, whose subject was T cells in Graves' hyperthyroidism and ophthalmopathy.

The material sequenced was peripheral blood mononuclear cells (PBMCs), taken at new diagnosis, from a patient treated with antithyroid drugs. All receptors come from a middle-aged woman with Graves disease.

This clonotype showed up many times. CDR3: CSARDSGDPHSYNEQFF. CDR3 DNA: TGCAGTGCTAGAGATAGCGGGGACCCCCACTCCTACAATGAGCAGTTCTTC. V and J are TRBV20-1 and TRBJ2-1; 8 bases match TRBD2. V lost 0 bases, J lost 0 bases, and 7 bases stayed unmatched. From germline, CDR1 is DFQATT and CDR2 SNEGSKA (reference sequence). The CDR3 sequence is 17 residues long.

This clonotype was found a few times. V gene TRBV6-2 or TRBV6-3 combines with J gene TRBJ2-3; D perhaps matches TRBD1 (6 bases). V shed 5 bases and J shed 2 bases, with 11 bases lying between them. CDR1 is MNHEY, CDR2 SVGEGT, per germline. The CDR3 runs to 14 residues. CDR3 loop: CASSPTGTTDTQYF. DNA of the CDR3: TGTGCCAGCAGTCCGACAGGAACCACAGATACGCAGTATTTT.

There are many counts of this clonotype. The V call is TRBV6-5, the J call TRBJ1-2; D is uncertain. V was clipped by 2 bases and J by 7 bases, with 11 bases between them. The CDR3 has 13 residues. Germline CDR1 MNHEY, CDR2 SVGAGI. The DNA for the CDR3 is TGTGCCAGCAGTTACAGTACATCCAGTGGCTACACCTTC. Its protein is CASSYSTSSGYTF.

CDR3 residues: CAAGLASTDTQYF. In nucleotides, the CDR3 is TGTGCCGCCGGACTAGCGAGCACAGATACGCAGTATTTT. The chain uses TRBV10-3 and TRBJ2-3, with 9 bases aligning to TRBD2. CDR1 and CDR2 from the germline V gene are ENHRY and SYGVKD. CDR3 length: 13 amino acids. V dropped 11 bases and J dropped 0; count of bases not matched to a gene: 3.

This clonotype was observed many times. The genes are TRBV7-9 and TRBJ1-2; no firm D call. Germline CDR1 is SEHNR and CDR2 is FQNEAQ (reference sequence). The CDR3 contains 13 residues. The V gene lost 5 bases and the J gene lost 6 bases, with 13 bases spanning the gap. As DNA, the CDR3 is TGTGCCAGCAGCGGTTCAGAAAAGAATGGCTACACCTTC. Protein product: CASSGSEKNGYTF. Filled out from reference TRBV7-9 and TRBJ1-2, the complete variable domain reads DTGVSQNPRHKITKRGQNVTFRCDPISEHNRLYWYRQTLGQGPEFLTYFQNEAQLEKSRLLSDRFSAERPKGSFSTLEIQRTEQGDSAMYLCASSGSEKNGYTFGSGTRLTVV.

The chain has TRBV29-1 and TRBJ1-2; D is undetermined. The V end lost 5 bases, the J end lost 4 bases, and 11 bases lay between the germline ends. The CDR3 has 12 residues. Germline V gene sequence: CDR1 SQVTM, CDR2 ANQGSEA. This CDR3 is CSVHLAGYGYTF. CDR3 nucleotide sequence: TGCAGCGTTCATTTAGCCGGCTATGGCTACACCTTC.

This clonotype was observed a handful of times. The chain employs TRBV5-6 and TRBJ1-5, with TRBD1 identical over 10 bases. CDR1 and CDR2 (germline): SGHDT, YYEEEE. The CDR3 is 15 amino acids. V gave up 3 bases and J gave up 4 bases; unmatched junction bases: 4. The CDR3 DNA is TGTGCCAGCAGCTACGGACAGGGGGGAAATCAGCCCCAGCATTTT. It specifies CASSYGQGGNQPQHF.

This clonotype was picked up many times. The chain joins TRBV2 to TRBJ1-1; the D gene is possibly TRBD1 (5 bases). There are 15 residues in the CDR3. CDR1 and CDR2 (germline): SNHLY, FYNNEI. V gave up 4 bases and J gave up 4 bases, with 16 bases separating them. The chain's CDR3 is CASSGQSTLGTEAFF. CDR3 DNA: TGTGCCAGCAGTGGACAGAGCACCCTGGGCACTGAAGCTTTCTTT. The entire variable domain, with the rest obtained from reference TRBV2 and TRBJ1-1, is as follows: EPEVTQTPSHQVTQMGQEVILRCVPISNHLYFYWYRQILGQKVEFLVSFYNNEISEKSEIFDDQFSVERPDGSNFTLKIRSTKLEDSAMYFCASSGQSTLGTEAFFGQGTRLTVV.

This clonotype has only a few counts. The chain employs TRBV6-1 and TRBJ1-2; 8 positions match TRBD1. The CDR3 runs 14 residues. CDR1 is MNHNS, CDR2 SASEGT, per germline. V lost 7 bases and J lost 4; bases outside the gene matches: 8. In DNA, the CDR3 is TGTGCCAGCAACACAGGGGGACGTCCCTATGGCTACACCTTC. It translates to CASNTGGRPYGYTF.

In its sample, this clonotype was seen many times. The junction departs from the called germline gene at one end, perhaps through a read error. The J gene is TRBJ1-1, the V gene TRBV4-2; D may be TRBD1 (6 bases). The germline CDR1 and CDR2 sequences are LGHNA and YNFKEQ. CDR3 length: 14 residues. The CDR3 region has the DNA TGTGCCAGCATCCAACAGGGCGGGGGCACTGAAGCTTTCTTT. As protein: CASIQQGGGTEAFF.

This clonotype has only one observation. V is TRBV19 and J is TRBJ2-2; weak D call: TRBD1 (6 bases). The germline CDR1 and CDR2 sequences are LNHDA and SQIVND (reference sequence). V was pared by 7 bases and J by 7 bases, with 10 bases between. The CDR3 totals 12 residues. The CDR3 bases are TGTGCCAGTATGAGGGGGATCGGGGAGCTGTTTTTT. It encodes CASMRGIGELFF.

At least ten counts were recorded for this clonotype. The chain employs TRBV6-1 and TRBJ1-5; D gene unclear. The CDR3 is 15 amino acids. V shed 6 bases and J shed 4 bases, with 16 bases lying between them. CDR1 is MNHNS, CDR2 SASEGT, per germline. The DNA for the CDR3 is TGTGCCAGCAGCAAAGGCCAGGCCAGAAATCAGCCCCAGCATTTT. The encoded protein is CASSKGQARNQPQHF.

This clonotype was observed at least ten times. The chain combines TRBV6-5 with TRBJ2-7; no firm D call. The CDR3 sequence is 9 residues long. The V gene lost 2 bases and the J gene lost 7 bases, with 0 bases spanning the gap. Germline lookup yields CDR1 MNHEY and CDR2 SVGAGI. The CDR3 region has the DNA TGTGCCAGCAGTTACGAGCAGTACTTC. It encodes CASSYEQYF.

The chain carries TRBV20-1 and TRBJ1-4; 10 nucleotides agree with TRBD1. The CDR3 length is 17 residues. CDR1 is DFQATT, CDR2 SNEGSKA, per germline (reference sequence). Trimming took 0 bases from V and 2 from J; bases not matched to a gene: 6. The CDR3 DNA reads as TGCAGTGCTAGAGATTGGACAGGGGGGCTGACTAATGAAAAACTGTTTTTT. This gives the protein CSARDWTGGLTNEKLFF.

The V and J genes are TRBV5-1 and TRBJ1-6; a weak D match, TRBD1 (6 bases). There are 15 residues in the CDR3. V was pared by 3 bases and J by 6 bases, with 13 bases between. Germline-derived CDR1 and CDR2 are SGHRS and YFSETQ. For the CDR3, the DNA is TGCGCCAGCAGCTCGGACAGCCTCGGTAATTCACCCCTCCACTTT. Its protein product is CASSSDSLGNSPLHF.

In its sample, this clonotype was seen many times. V usage is TRBV29-1 and J usage is TRBJ2-3, with 9 bases aligning to TRBD1. Germline V lookup: CDR1 SQVTM, CDR2 ANQGSEA. CDR3 size: 14 residues. The V segment lost 3 bases and the J segment 1 base; nucleotides outside the gene matches: 2. This chain's CDR3 is CSVERDRGTDTQYF. CDR3 nucleotides: TGCAGCGTTGAGAGGGACAGGGGCACAGATACGCAGTATTTT.

This clonotype was found many times. The gene calls are TRBV20-1 and TRBJ1-1, with D possibly matching TRBD1 (6 bases). Trimming cost V 0 bases and J 5 bases, with 7 bases left between them. CDR1 is DFQATT and CDR2 is SNEGSKA in the germline V gene (reference sequence). This CDR3 spans 12 amino acids. CDR3 coding DNA: TGCAGTGCTAGAGATCAGGGGACTGAAGCTTTCTTT. It specifies CSARDQGTEAFF.

The J gene is TRBJ1-5, the V gene TRBV7-2; the match to TRBD1 covers 7 bases. Germline trimming cut 5 bases from V and 6 bases from J; bases unmatched to any gene: 13. The CDR3 has 16 amino acids. Germline V lookup: CDR1 SGHTA, CDR2 FQGNSA. In nucleotides, the CDR3 is TGTGCCAGCAGCCCAGTGGCAGGGGGAAGGGGTCAGCCCCAGCATTTT. Translating it yields CASSPVAGGRGQPQHF.

Of note for this clonotype: One base away lies a much larger clone, so this may be a sequencing read error. The chain uses TRBV20-1 and TRBJ2-1; tentative D call: TRBD2 (6 bases). Trimming took off 3 bases at V and 0 bases at J, with 12 bases between the two ends. This CDR3 has 15 residues. Germline CDR1 DFQATT, CDR2 SNEGSKA (reference sequence). CDR3 region: CSASWDSSSYNEQFF. CDR3 nucleotide sequence: TGCAGTGCTAGCTGGGACTCAAGCTCCTACAATGAGCAGTTCTTC.

The chain uses TRBV29-1 and TRBJ2-2; 7 bases align to TRBD2. The CDR3 extends over 12 amino acids. The germline V gene encodes CDR1 SQVTM and CDR2 ANQGSEA. The CDR3, as DNA: TGCTCCTTCAGGCGGGAGACCGGGGAGCTGTTTTTT. The encoded protein is CSFRRETGELFF.

Details on this clonotype: With a much larger clone just one base away, this may be a read error. The chain has TRBV2 and TRBJ1-4; D gene unclear. CDR3 length: 13 amino acids. CDR1 and CDR2 from the germline V gene are SNHLY and FYNNEI. V shed 11 bases and J shed 7 bases, with 17 bases lying between them. The CDR3 DNA reads as TGTGCCCTTCGGAGCGCAGCGAGTGAAAAACTGTTTTTT. It is translated as CALRSAASEKLFF. The full variable domain, its missing parts supplied by reference TRBV2 and TRBJ1-4, is EPEVTQTPSHQVTQMGQEVILRCVPISNHLYFYWYRQILGQKVEFLVSFYNNEISEKSEIFDDQFSVERPDGSNFTLKIRSTKLEDSAMYFCALRSAASEKLFFGSGTQLSVL.

This clonotype showed up many times. The rearrangement uses TRBV7-3 and TRBJ2-5; D may correspond to TRBD1 or TRBD2 (5 bases each). V was cut by 5 bases and J by 7 bases, with 8 bases left in between. CDR1 and CDR2 from the germline V gene are SGHTA and FQGTGA. The CDR3 runs to 11 residues. DNA for the CDR3: TGTGCCAGCAGCGCTGGGGGGACCCAGTACTTC. It translates to CASSAGGTQYF.

This clonotype was observed many times. The rearrangement uses TRBV19 and TRBJ1-1; D gene ambiguous. CDR1 LNHDA and CDR2 SQIVND come from the germline V gene (reference sequence). This CDR3 comprises 13 residues. Between the trimmed V and J ends, which lost 7 bases and 3 bases, there was a span of 12 bases. The CDR3 nucleotides are TGTGCCAGTACCGACCGTTTCGACACTGAAGCTTTCTTT. It specifies CASTDRFDTEAFF.

This clonotype was found many times. This chain uses TRBV6-9 with TRBJ1-5, with D tentatively TRBD1 (5 bases). The germline gives CDR1 MNHGY, CDR2 SVAAGI. The CDR3 runs 15 residues. V gave up 4 bases and J gave up 5 bases, with 15 bases separating them. CDR3: CASSSPQVGDQPQHF. The CDR3, as DNA: TGTGCCAGCAGTTCCCCACAGGTGGGGGATCAGCCCCAGCATTTT.

The sample holds many counts of this clonotype. The chain employs TRBV19 and TRBJ1-2; D is perhaps TRBD1 (6 bases). Trimming took off 7 bases at V and 3 bases at J, with 15 bases between the two ends. Germline CDR1 and CDR2: LNHDA and SQIVND (reference sequence). The CDR3 runs 14 residues. CDR3 loop: CASNNQGIDYGYTF. Written as DNA, the CDR3 is TGTGCCAGTAATAATCAGGGGATAGACTATGGCTACACCTTC.

This clonotype was seen at least ten times. The rearrangement uses TRBV10-3 and TRBJ2-3; the match to TRBD2 covers 14 bases. The CDR3 has 19 amino acids. J gave up 2 bases and V 1 base, and 8 bases lay outside the gene matches. Germline values: CDR1 ENHRY, CDR2 SYGVKD. This CDR3 reads CAISELTSGGARHTDTQYF. CDR3 DNA: TGTGCCATCAGTGAGTTGACTAGCGGGGGGGCCCGGCACACAGATACGCAGTATTTT.

This chain joins TRBV7-3 and TRBJ2-3; possibly TRBD2 for D (5 bases). Germline values: CDR1 SGHTA, CDR2 FQGTGA. The CDR3 is 15 residues long. Trimming shortened V by 4 bases and J by 3 bases, and 14 bases separated the two germline ends. CDR3 protein: CASSYGVGLTDTQYF. Written as DNA, the CDR3 is TGTGCCAGCAGCTACGGGGTGGGTTTGACAGATACGCAGTATTTT.

This clonotype was recorded many times. The rearrangement joins TRBV6-1 to TRBJ2-7, with 9 bases aligning to TRBD2. This CDR3 has 15 amino acids. The germline V gene has CDR1 MNHNS and CDR2 SASEGT. With V trimmed by 6 bases and J by 2 bases, 8 bases remained unmatched. CDR3 sequence reads: CASSSLAGGTYEQYF. The DNA of the CDR3 is TGTGCCAGCAGCTCTCTTGCGGGGGGGACCTACGAGCAGTACTTC.

There are many counts of this clonotype. This sequence joins TRBV12-3 or TRBV12-4 and TRBJ1-5, with unresolved D. The CDR3 totals 14 residues. Trimming shortened V by 3 bases and J by 0 bases, and 6 bases separated the two germline ends. The CDR3 loop is CASSFEYSNQPQHF. DNA for the CDR3: TGTGCCAGCAGTTTTGAGTATAGCAATCAGCCCCAGCATTTT.

The sample holds many counts of this clonotype. V gene TRBV10-3 combines with J gene TRBJ2-3; D gene ambiguous. The CDR3 sequence is 16 residues long. Trimming removed 11 bases from V and 0 bases from J, with 21 bases in between. Germline V gives CDR1 ENHRY, CDR2 SYGVKD. CDR3 in amino acids: CAAKAKILTSTDTQYF. The CDR3 coding sequence is TGTGCCGCCAAAGCGAAGATACTTACGAGCACAGATACGCAGTATTTT.

This clonotype appeared a few times. The genes are TRBV12-3 or TRBV12-4 and TRBJ2-1; D not certain. Trimming pared 6 bases from V and 7 bases from J, leaving 7 bases between. The CDR3 is 11 residues long. DNA of the CDR3: TGTGCCAGCAGCAAAAGGAATGAGCAGTTCTTC. Encoded protein: CASSKRNEQFF.

CDR3: CASSPPVGGRAFF. CDR3 nucleotides: TGCGCCAGCAGCCCGCCGGTGGGGGGGCGTGCTTTCTTT. The chain joins TRBV4-1 to TRBJ1-1, with D possibly TRBD1 on 6 matching bases. Looked up from germline, CDR1 is MGHRA and CDR2 is YSYEKL. Trimming shortened V by 4 bases and J by 11 bases, and 17 bases separated the two germline ends. This CDR3 is built from 13 residues.